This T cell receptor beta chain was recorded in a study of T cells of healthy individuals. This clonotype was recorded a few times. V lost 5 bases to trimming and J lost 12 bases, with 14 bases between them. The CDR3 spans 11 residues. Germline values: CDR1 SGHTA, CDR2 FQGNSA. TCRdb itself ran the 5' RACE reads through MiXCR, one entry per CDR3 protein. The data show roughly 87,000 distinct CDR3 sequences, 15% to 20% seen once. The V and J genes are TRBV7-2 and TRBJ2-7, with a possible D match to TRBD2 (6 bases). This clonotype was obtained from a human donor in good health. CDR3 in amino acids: CASSASGRRYF. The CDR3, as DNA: TGTGCCAGCAGCGCTTCGGGGAGGCGGTACTTC.